The 15 T cell receptor beta chains in this list originate from one sample, sequenced in a study of cytomegalovirus exposure and HLA in healthy donors. Researchers ran the PCR with 60 Vbeta and 13 Jbeta primers. The repertoire was sequenced with immunoSEQ multiplex PCR; TCRdb's copy has only in-frame clones and lacks some. The sample contains over 150,000 clones, approximately 71% of which appear only once. The sequencing sample was made of PBMCs. The receptor set was obtained from a woman in her late teens or twenties in good health and CMV-seropositive.

This rearrangement joins TRBV20-1 to TRBJ1-2; the D is unclear. V shed 7 bases and J shed 4 bases, with 10 bases lying between them. The CDR3 has 11 residues. Germline V gives CDR1 DFQATT, CDR2 SNEGSKA (reference sequence). This CDR3 reads CSVGSGYGYTF. Here the CDR3 DNA reads TGCAGTGTAGGGAGCGGCTATGGCTACACCTTC.

The J gene is TRBJ2-3, the V gene TRBV7-3, with a possible D match to TRBD2 (5 bases). The CDR3 loop spans 13 amino acids. Germline V gene sequence: CDR1 SGHTA, CDR2 FQGTGA. Trimming removed 5 bases at V and 4 bases at J, with 10 bases between. The CDR3 DNA is TGTGCCAGCAGCCGTAAGGGAGCAGATACGCAGTATTTT. This sequence encodes CASSRKGADTQYF. Variable domain in full (rest from reference TRBV7-3 and TRBJ2-3): GAGVSQTPSNKVTEKGKYVELRCDPISGHTALYWYRQSLGQGPEFLIYFQGTGAADDSGLPNDRFFAVRPEGSVSTLKIQRTERGDSAVYLCASSRKGADTQYFGPGTRLTVL.

V is TRBV27 and J is TRBJ2-7; 7 nucleotides line up with TRBD1. This CDR3 spans 15 amino acids. The germline V gene has CDR1 MNHEY and CDR2 SMNVEV (reference sequence). V lost 3 bases, J lost 0 bases, and 5 bases stayed unmatched. CDR3 DNA: TGTGCCAGCAGTTTGTTCAGGGGGTTCTCCTACGAGCAGTACTTC. Translation: CASSLFRGFSYEQYF.

CDR3 amino acids: CASSHPPGLAAWGTGELFF. In DNA form, the CDR3 reads TGCGCCAGCAGCCATCCTCCGGGACTAGCGGCCTGGGGCACCGGGGAGCTGTTTTTT. This chain connects TRBV4-3 to TRBJ2-2; 11 bases map to TRBD2. This CDR3 region has 19 residues. The junction had 13 bases not matched to a gene; V was cut back by 3 bases and J by 4 bases. Germline-derived CDR1 and CDR2 are LGHNA and YSLEER.

This rearrangement joins TRBV6-6 to TRBJ1-1, with D possibly matching TRBD1 (5 bases). V shed 1 base and J shed 8 bases, with 11 bases lying between them. Germline V gene data show CDR1 as MNHNY and CDR2 as SVGAGI (reference sequence). The CDR3 sequence is 13 residues long. CDR3 nucleotides: TGTGCCAGCAGTTACTTCTACGACAGAGAAGCTTTCTTT. Protein product: CASSYFYDREAFF.

This clone turned up a few times. The V gene is TRBV5-1, the J gene TRBJ2-2, with 9 bases aligning to TRBD2. CDR1 is SGHRS, CDR2 YFSETQ, per germline. V gave up 0 bases and J gave up 6 bases; unmatched junction bases: 6. CDR3 length: 16 residues. CDR3 protein: CASSLGVAGVSGELFF. CDR3 coding DNA: TGCGCCAGCAGCTTGGGGGTAGCGGGAGTTTCCGGGGAGCTGTTTTTT.

This clone appeared a few times. V is TRBV6-6 and J is TRBJ2-7; 14 bases fit TRBD2. The germline V gene has CDR1 MNHNY and CDR2 SVGAGI (reference sequence). The CDR3 consists of 16 residues. Germline trimming cut 5 bases from V and 0 bases from J; bases unmatched to any gene: 3. CDR3: CASSKGTSGSSYEQYF. In DNA, the CDR3 is TGTGCCAGCAGTAAGGGGACTAGCGGGAGCTCCTACGAGCAGTACTTC.

This chain connects TRBV7-9 to TRBJ2-7; D is possibly TRBD2 (5 bases). The CDR3 contains 15 residues. Germline loops: CDR1 SEHNR, CDR2 FQNEAQ (reference sequence). Trimming removed 4 bases at V and 6 bases at J, with 19 bases between. This chain's CDR3 is CASSSGRLAVREQYF. CDR3 coding DNA: TGTGCCAGCAGCTCAGGCCGGCTAGCCGTCCGCGAGCAGTACTTC.

CDR3 residues: CASSLKTSGTLETQYF. The CDR3 nucleotides are TGTGCCAGCAGCTTGAAAACTAGCGGGACTTTAGAGACCCAGTACTTC. The rearrangement uses TRBV5-4 and TRBJ2-5, with 10 positions matching TRBD2. V dropped 1 base and J dropped 4; count of bases not matched to a gene: 7. The CDR3 is 16 amino acids. Germline lookup yields CDR1 SGHNT and CDR2 YYREEE (reference sequence).

This chain connects TRBV4-3 to TRBJ2-3; possibly TRBD2 for D (5 bases). Germline values: CDR1 LGHNA, CDR2 YSLEER. This CDR3 is built from 18 residues. Between the trimmed V and J ends, which lost 0 bases and 1 base, there was a span of 17 bases. DNA of the CDR3: TGCGCCAGCAGCCAAGAGGCTTCGGTCGGGCGGGGCACAGATACGCAGTATTTT. Amino acid sequence: CASSQEASVGRGTDTQYF.

This clone was found a few times. In DNA form, the CDR3 reads TGTGCCAGCAGCGTCGGGACGGGGGGTTCACCCCTCCACTTT. This gives the protein CASSVGTGGSPLHF. The V and J genes are TRBV9 and TRBJ1-6; D is perhaps TRBD1 (5 bases). The CDR3 totals 14 residues. V was cut by 2 bases and J by 9 bases, with 12 bases left in between. The germline V gene has CDR1 SGDLS and CDR2 YYNGEE.

DNA of the CDR3: TGCAGCGCCGGGACAGGGTTGAACACTGAAGCTTTCTTT. Translation gives CSAGTGLNTEAFF. The gene calls are TRBV29-1 and TRBJ1-1, with 9 nucleotides matching TRBD1. CDR3 length: 13 amino acids. Germline V gene data show CDR1 as SQVTM and CDR2 as ANQGSEA. The trim removed 7 bases at V and 0 bases at J, leaving 3 bases unmatched.

V usage is TRBV5-8 and J usage is TRBJ1-5; D is uncertain. Germline V gene sequence: CDR1 SGHTS, CDR2 YDEGEE. The ends were cut back, 6 bases at V and 7 bases at J, with 14 bases in the middle. The CDR3 has 13 amino acids. CDR3 in amino acids: CASTLGGFQPQHF. CDR3 DNA: TGTGCCAGCACTTTAGGAGGTTTCCAGCCCCAGCATTTT.

This clone was detected only a few times. The chain carries TRBV19 and TRBJ2-3, with D maybe TRBD1 (5 bases). The CDR3 length is 13 residues. The germline V gene has CDR1 LNHDA and CDR2 SQIVND (reference sequence). Trimming removed 5 bases from V and 3 bases from J, with 9 bases in between. The CDR3 here is CASSGRVTDTQYF. CDR3 bases: TGTGCCAGTAGTGGCAGGGTTACAGATACGCAGTATTTT.

V gene TRBV7-8 combines with J gene TRBJ2-1, with 9 bases identical to TRBD2. J gave up 4 bases and V 5 bases, and 12 bases lay outside the gene matches. The length of the CDR3 is 17 residues. Per the germline V gene, CDR1 is SGHVS and CDR2 is FQNEAQ. The CDR3 region is CASSPDRLAVSYNEQFF. The CDR3 DNA follows: TGTGCCAGCAGCCCGGACCGACTAGCGGTTAGTTACAATGAGCAGTTCTTC.